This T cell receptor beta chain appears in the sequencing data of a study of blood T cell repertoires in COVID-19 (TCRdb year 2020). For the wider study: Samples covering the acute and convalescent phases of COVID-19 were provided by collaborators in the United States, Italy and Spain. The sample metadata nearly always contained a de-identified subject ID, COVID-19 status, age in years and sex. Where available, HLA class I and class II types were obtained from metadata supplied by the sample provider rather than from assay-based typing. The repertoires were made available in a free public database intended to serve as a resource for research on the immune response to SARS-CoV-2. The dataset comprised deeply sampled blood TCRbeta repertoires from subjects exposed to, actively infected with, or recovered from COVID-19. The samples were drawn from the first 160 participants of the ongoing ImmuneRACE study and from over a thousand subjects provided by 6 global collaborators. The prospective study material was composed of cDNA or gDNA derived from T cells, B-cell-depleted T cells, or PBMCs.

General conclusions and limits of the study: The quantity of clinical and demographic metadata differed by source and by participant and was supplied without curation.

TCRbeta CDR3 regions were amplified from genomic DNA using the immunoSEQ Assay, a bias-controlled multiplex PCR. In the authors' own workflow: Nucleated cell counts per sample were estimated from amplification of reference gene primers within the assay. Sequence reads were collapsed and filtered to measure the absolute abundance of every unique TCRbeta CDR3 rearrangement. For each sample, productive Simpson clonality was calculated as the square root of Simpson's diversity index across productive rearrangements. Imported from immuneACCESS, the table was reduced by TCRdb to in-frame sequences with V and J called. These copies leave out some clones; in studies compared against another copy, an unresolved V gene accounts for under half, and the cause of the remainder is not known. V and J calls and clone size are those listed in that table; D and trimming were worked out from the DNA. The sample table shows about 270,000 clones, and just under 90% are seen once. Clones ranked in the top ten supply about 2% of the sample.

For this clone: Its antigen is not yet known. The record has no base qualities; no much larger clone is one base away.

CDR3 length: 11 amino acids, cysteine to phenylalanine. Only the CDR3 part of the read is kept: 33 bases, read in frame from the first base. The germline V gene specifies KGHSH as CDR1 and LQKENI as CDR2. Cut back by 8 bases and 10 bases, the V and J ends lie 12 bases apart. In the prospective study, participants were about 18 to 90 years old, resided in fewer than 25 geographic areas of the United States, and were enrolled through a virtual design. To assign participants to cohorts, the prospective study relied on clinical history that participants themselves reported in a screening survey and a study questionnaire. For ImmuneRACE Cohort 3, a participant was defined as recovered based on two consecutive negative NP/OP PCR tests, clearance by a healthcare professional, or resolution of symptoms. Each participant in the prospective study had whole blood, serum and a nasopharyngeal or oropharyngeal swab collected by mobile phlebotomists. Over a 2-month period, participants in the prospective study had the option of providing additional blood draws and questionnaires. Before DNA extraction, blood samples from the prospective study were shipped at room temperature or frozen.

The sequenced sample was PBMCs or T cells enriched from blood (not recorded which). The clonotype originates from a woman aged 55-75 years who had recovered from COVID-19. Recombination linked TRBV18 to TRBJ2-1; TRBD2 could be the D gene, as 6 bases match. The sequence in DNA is TGTGCCAGCCACACCCGGGGGGAGCAGTTCTTC. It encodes CASHTRGEQFF.